This record concerns one TCR beta chain sequence. CDR3 length: 14 amino acids. From germline, CDR1 is MNHEY and CDR2 SVGEGT. Trimming removed 6 bases from V and 5 bases from J, with 16 bases in between. The sample is drawn from a study of blood T cell repertoires in COVID-19. Study context: The analysed material was cDNA or gDNA that came from T cells, B-cell-depleted T cells, or PBMCs.

Clones were sequenced by immunoSEQ multiplex PCR, and TCRdb holds only the in-frame ones, with some missing. The table includes tens of thousands of clones, around 82% detected once. The chain carries TRBV6-2 or TRBV6-3 and TRBJ2-5, with a tentative D call TRBD1 (5 bases). Source material: peripheral blood. This receptor was obtained from a human donor in a cohort sampled during active COVID-19. The CDR3 is CASSPVRGRETQYF. The CDR3 DNA follows: TGTGCCAGCAGCCCAGTAAGGGGCCGGGAGACCCAGTACTTC.